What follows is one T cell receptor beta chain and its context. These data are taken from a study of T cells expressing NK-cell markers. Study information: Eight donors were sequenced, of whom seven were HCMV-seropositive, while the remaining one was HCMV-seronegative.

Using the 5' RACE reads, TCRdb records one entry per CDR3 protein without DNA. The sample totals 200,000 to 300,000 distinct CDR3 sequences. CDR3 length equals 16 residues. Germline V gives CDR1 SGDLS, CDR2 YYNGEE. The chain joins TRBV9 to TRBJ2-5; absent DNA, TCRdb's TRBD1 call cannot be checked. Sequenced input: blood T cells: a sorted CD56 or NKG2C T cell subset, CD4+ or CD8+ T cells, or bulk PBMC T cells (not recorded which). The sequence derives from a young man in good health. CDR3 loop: CASSGRTGSKQETQYF.